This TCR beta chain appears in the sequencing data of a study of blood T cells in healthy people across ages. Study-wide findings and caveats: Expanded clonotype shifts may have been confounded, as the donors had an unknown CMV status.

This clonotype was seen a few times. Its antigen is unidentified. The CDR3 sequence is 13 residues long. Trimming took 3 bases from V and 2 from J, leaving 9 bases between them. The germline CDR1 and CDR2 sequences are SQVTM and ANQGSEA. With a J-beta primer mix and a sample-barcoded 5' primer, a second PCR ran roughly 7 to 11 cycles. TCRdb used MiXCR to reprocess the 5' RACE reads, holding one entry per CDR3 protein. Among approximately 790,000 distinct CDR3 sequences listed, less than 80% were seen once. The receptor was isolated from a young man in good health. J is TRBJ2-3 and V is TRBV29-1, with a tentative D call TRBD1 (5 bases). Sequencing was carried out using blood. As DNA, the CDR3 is TGCAGCGTTGATCTGGGGCACACAGATACGCAGTATTTT. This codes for CSVDLGHTDTQYF.